This T cell receptor (beta chain) was retrieved from a study of cytomegalovirus exposure and HLA in healthy donors. The study, taken as a whole, reports: Most TCRs appeared rarely, but some public TCRs recurred in many donors. Most CMV-associated TCR beta chains appeared HLA-restricted in a later analysis. Reportedly, TCR beta sequences accurately predicted HLA-A and HLA-B alleles in most subjects.

The V and J ends lost 1 base and 2 bases respectively, with 9 bases between them. Per germline, CDR1 SGHNT and CDR2 YYREEE (reference sequence). The CDR3 runs to 14 residues. The PCR contained 60 Vbeta and 13 Jbeta primers. TCRdb's copy holds only in-frame clones and misses some; the assay was immunoSEQ multiplex PCR. The sample lists 85,000 to 100,000 clones, approximately 70% occurring once. This clone was detected only a few times. Its antigen is as yet unknown. The chain uses TRBV5-4 and TRBJ1-2; D may be TRBD1 (6 bases). Sample: PBMCs. The source of this sequence is a man aged 45-65 years in good health and CMV-seronegative. This CDR3 reads CASSLRTENYGYTF. The CDR3 coding sequence is TGTGCCAGCAGCTTGAGGACAGAAAACTATGGCTACACCTTC.